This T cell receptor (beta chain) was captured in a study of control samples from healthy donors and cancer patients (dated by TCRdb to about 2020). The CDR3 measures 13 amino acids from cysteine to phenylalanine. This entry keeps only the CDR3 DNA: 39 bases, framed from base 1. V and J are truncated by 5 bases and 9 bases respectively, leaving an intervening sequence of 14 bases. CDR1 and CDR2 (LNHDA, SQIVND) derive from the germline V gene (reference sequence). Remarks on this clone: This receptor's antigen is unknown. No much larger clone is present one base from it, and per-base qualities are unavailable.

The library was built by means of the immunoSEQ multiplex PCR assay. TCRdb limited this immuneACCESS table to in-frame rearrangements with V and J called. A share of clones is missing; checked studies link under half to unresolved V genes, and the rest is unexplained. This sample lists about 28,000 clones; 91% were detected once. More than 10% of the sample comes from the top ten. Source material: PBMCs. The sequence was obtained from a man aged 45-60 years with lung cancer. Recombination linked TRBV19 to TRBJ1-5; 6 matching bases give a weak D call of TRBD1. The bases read TGTGCCAGTAGTCAGACAGGCACAGGGCCCCAGCATTTT. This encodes CASSQTGTGPQHF.